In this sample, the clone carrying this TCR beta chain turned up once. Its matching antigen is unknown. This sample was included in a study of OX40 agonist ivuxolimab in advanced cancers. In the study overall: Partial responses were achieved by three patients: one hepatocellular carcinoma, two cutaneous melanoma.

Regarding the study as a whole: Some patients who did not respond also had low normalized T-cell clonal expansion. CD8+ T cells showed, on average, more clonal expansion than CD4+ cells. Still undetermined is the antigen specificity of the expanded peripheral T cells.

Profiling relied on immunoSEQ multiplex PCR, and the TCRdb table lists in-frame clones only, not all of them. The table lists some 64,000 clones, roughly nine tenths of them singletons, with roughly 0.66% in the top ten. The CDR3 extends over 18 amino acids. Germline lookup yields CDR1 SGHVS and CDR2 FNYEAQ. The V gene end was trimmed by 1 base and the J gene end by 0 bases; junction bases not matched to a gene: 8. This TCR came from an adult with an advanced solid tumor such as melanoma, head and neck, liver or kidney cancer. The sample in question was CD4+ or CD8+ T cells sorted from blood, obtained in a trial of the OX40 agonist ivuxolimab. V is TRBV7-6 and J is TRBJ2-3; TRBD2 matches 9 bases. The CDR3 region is CASSLGSGSPSSTDTQYF. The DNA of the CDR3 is TGTGCCAGCAGCTTAGGTAGCGGGAGTCCGAGTAGCACAGATACGCAGTATTTT.